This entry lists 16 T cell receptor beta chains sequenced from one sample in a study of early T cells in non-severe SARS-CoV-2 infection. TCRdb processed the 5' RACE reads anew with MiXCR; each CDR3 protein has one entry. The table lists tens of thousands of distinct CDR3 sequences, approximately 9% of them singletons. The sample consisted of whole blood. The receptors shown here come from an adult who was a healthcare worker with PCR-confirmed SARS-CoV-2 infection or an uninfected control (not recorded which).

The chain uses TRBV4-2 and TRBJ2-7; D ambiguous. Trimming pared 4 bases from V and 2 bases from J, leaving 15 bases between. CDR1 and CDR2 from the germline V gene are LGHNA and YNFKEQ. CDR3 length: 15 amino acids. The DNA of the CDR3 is TGTGCCAGCAGCCTTGGTACAGCAAAAACCTACGAGCAGTACTTC. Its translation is CASSLGTAKTYEQYF.

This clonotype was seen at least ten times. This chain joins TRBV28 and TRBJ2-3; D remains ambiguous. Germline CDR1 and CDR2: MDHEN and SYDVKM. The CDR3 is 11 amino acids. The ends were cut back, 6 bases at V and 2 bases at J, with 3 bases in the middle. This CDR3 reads CASSNTDTQYF. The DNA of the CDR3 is TGTGCCAGCAGCAACACAGATACGCAGTATTTT.

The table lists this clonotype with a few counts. CDR3 coding DNA: TGTGCCAGCAGCCAAGCTTGGGGGAGAGGCGCAGATACGCAGTATTTT. Amino acids: CASSQAWGRGADTQYF. The chain couples TRBV14 to TRBJ2-3; D assignment may be TRBD1 or TRBD2 (5 bases each). The length of the CDR3 is 16 residues. From germline, CDR1 is SGHDN and CDR2 FVKESK. V lost 1 base to trimming and J lost 4 bases, with 15 bases between them.

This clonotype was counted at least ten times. CDR3 amino acids: CASTARPVETQYF. CDR3 DNA: TGTGCCAGCACCGCGAGGCCCGTGGAGACCCAGTACTTC. The rearrangement links TRBV6-2 or TRBV6-3 to TRBJ2-5; the D is unclear. This CDR3 region has 13 residues. Germline loops: CDR1 MNHEY, CDR2 SVGEGT. Deletions cut 7 bases from V and 5 bases from J, with 14 bases between.

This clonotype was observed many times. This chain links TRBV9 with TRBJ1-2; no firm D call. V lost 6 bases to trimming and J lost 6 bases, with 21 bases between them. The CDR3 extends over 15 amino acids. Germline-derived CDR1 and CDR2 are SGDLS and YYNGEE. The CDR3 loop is CASTHPEGLGNGYTF. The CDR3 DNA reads TGTGCCAGCACCCACCCCGAGGGCTTGGGAAATGGCTACACCTTC.

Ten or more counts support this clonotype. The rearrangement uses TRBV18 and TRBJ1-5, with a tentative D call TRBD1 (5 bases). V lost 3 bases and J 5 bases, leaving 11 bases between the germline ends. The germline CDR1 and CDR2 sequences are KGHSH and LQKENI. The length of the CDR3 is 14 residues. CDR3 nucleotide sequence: TGTGCCAGCTCACCTACAGGTAAAGATCAGCCCCAGCATTTT. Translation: CASSPTGKDQPQHF.

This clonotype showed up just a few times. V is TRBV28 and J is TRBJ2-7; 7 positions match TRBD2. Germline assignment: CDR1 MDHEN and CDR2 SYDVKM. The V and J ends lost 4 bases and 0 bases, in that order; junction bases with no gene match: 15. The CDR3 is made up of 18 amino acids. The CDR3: CASSSPGLGPLSSYEQYF. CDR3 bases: TGTGCCAGCAGTTCCCCCGGACTAGGCCCCTTAAGCTCCTACGAGCAGTACTTC.

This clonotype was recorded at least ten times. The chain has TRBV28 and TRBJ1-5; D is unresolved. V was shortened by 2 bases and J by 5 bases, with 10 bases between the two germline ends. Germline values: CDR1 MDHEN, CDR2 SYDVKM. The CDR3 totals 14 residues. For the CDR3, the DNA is TGTGCCAGCAGTTTAGTTGACCGCCATCAGCCCCAGCATTTT. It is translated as CASSLVDRHQPQHF.

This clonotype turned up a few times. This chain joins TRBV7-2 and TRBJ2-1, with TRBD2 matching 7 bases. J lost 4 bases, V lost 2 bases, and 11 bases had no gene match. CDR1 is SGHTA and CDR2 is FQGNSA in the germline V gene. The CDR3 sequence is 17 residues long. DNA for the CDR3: TGTGCCAGCAGCTTACCCGAGCGGGAAAGGAAGTACAATGAGCAGTTCTTC. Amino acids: CASSLPERERKYNEQFF.

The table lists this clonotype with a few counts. The CDR3 spells CASSRPLLAGGQDFGEQFF. The CDR3 DNA follows: TGTGCCAGCAGCCGCCCATTGTTGGCGGGAGGACAAGACTTTGGTGAGCAGTTCTTC. The chain links TRBV28 to TRBJ2-1, with TRBD2 matching over 8 bases. The V gene end was trimmed by 6 bases and the J gene end by 9 bases; junction bases not matched to a gene: 25. The germline CDR1 and CDR2 sequences are MDHEN and SYDVKM. The CDR3 spans 19 residues.

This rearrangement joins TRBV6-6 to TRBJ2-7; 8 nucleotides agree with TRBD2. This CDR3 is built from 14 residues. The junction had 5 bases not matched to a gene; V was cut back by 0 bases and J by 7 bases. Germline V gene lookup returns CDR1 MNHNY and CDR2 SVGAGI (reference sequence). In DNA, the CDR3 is TGTGCCAGCAGTTACTCACGGACTAGCTTTGAGCAGTACTTC. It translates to CASSYSRTSFEQYF.

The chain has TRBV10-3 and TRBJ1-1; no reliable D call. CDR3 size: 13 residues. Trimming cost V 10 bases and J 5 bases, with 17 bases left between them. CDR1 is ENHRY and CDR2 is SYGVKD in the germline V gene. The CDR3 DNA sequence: TGTGCCACCGAGGACGGATACGGGACTGAAGCTTTCTTT. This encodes CATEDGYGTEAFF.

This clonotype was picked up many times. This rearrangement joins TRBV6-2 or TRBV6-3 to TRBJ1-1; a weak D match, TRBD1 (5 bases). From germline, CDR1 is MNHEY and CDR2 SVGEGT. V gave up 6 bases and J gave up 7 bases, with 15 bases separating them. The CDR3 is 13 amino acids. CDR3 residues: CASSLKGFNEAFF. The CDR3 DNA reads TGTGCCAGCAGCCTGAAGGGGTTTAATGAAGCTTTCTTT.

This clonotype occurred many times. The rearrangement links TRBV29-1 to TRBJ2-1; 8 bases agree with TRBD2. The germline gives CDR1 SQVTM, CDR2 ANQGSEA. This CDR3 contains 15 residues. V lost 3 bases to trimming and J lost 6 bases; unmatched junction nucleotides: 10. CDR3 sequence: CSVEGGSGSSNEQFF. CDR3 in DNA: TGCAGCGTTGAGGGTGGCAGCGGGAGTAGCAATGAGCAGTTCTTC.

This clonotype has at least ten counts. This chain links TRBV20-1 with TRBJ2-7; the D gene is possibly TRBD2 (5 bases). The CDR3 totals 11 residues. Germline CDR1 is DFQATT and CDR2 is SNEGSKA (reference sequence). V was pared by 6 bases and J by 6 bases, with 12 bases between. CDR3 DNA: TGCAGTGCCTGGGAGTCGGGCGAGCAGTACTTC. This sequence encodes CSAWESGEQYF.

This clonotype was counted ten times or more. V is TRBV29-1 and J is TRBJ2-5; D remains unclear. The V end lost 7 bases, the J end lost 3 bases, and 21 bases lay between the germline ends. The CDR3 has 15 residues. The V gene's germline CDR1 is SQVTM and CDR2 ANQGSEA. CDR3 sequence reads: CSASRLGSPKETQYF. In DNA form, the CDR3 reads TGCAGCGCCTCGAGACTCGGCTCTCCGAAAGAGACCCAGTACTTC.